This TCR beta chain was documented in a study of read filtering for tumor transcriptome and immune sequencing. From germline, CDR1 is DFQATT and CDR2 SNEGSKA (reference sequence). The CDR3 runs to 16 residues. Trimming took 3 bases from V and 2 from J; bases not matched to a gene: 9. Molecular barcoded adaptors covering alpha/delta and beta/gamma chains were used on 400 ng RNA. A single record per CDR3 protein comes from TCRdb applying MiXCR to the reads. The repertoire holds 94,000 or so distinct CDR3 sequences, with about 12% as singletons. This clonotype showed up many times. The receptor was isolated from a donor aged 40 or older with multiple myeloma. Specimen: a population of CD138-negative cells sorted from bone marrow. The rearrangement joins TRBV20-1 to TRBJ2-3; 9 bases line up with TRBD2. This CDR3 is CSARGLLAGHTDTQYF. Here the CDR3 DNA reads TGCAGTGCTAGGGGCTTGCTAGCGGGGCACACAGATACGCAGTATTTT.